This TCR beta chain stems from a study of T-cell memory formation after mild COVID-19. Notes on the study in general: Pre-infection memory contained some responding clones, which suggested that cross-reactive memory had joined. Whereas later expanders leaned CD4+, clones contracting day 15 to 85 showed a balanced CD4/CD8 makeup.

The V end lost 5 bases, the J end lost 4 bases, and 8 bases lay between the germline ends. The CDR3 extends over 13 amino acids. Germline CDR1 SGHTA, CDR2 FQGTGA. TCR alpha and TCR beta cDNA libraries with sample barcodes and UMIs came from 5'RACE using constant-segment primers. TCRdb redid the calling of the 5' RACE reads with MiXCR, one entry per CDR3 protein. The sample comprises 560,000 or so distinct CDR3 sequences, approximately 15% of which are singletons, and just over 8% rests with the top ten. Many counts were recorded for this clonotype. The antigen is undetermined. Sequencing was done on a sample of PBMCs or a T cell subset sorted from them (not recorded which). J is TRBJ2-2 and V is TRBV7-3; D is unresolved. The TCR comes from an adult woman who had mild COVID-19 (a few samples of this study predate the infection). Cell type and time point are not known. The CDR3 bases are TGTGCCAGCAGCCCGGGCCCCACCGGGGAGCTGTTTTTT. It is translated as CASSPGPTGELFF.